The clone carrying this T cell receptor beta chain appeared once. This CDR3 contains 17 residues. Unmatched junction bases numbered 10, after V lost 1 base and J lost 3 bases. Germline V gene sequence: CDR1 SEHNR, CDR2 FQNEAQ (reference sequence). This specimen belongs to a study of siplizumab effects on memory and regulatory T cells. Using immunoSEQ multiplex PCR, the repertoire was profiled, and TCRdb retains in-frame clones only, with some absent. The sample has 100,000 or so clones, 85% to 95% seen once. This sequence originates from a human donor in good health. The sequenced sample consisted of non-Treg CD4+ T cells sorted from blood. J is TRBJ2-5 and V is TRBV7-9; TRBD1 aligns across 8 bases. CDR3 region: CASSLGKQGDGEETQYF. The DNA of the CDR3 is TGTGCCAGCAGCTTAGGCAAACAGGGGGATGGGGAAGAGACCCAGTACTTC.